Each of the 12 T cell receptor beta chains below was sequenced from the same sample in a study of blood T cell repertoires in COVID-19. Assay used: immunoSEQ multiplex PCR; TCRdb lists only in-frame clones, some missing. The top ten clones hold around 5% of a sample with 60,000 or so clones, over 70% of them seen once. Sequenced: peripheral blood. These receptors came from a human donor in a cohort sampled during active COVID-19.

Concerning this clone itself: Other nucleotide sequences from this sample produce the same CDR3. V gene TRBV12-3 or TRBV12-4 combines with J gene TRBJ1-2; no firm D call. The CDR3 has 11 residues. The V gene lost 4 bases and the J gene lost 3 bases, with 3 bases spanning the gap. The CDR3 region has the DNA TGTGCCAGCAGTTCCTACTATGGCTACACCTTC. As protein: CASSSYYGYTF.

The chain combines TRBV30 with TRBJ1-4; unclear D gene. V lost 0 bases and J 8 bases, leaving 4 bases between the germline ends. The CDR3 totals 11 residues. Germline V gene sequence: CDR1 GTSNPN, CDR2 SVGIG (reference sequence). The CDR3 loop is CAWSVEEKLFF. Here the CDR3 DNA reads TGTGCCTGGAGTGTCGAGGAAAAACTGTTTTTT.

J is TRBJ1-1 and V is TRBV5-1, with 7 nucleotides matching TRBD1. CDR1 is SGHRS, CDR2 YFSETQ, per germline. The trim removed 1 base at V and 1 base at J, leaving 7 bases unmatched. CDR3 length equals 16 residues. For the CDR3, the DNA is TGCGCCAGCAGCTTGAAAGGGGGCGGTACGAACACTGAAGCTTTCTTT. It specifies CASSLKGGGTNTEAFF.

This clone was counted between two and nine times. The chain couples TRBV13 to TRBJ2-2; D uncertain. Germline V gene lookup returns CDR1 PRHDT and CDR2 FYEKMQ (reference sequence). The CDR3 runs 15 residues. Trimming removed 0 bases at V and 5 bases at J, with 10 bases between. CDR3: CASSLGLPRTGELFF. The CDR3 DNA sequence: TGTGCCAGCAGCTTAGGACTACCGAGGACCGGGGAGCTGTTTTTT.

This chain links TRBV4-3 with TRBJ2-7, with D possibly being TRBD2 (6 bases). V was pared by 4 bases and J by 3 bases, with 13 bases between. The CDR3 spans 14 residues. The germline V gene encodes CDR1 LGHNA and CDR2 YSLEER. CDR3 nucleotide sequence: TGCGCCAGCAGCCCCGGGACTGGAGACTACGAGCAGTACTTC. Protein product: CASSPGTGDYEQYF.

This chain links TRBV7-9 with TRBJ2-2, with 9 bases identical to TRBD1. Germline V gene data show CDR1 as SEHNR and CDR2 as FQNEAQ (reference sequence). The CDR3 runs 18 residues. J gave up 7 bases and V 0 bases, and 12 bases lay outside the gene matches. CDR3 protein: CASSLAPPAQGASGELFF. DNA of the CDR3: TGTGCCAGCAGCTTAGCCCCCCCAGCACAGGGGGCTAGCGGGGAGCTGTTTTTT.

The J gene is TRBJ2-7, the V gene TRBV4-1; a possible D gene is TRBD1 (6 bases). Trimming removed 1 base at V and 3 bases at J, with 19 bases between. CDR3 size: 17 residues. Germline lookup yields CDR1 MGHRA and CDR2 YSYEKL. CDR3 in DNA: TGCGCCAGCAGCCAAGGCCTAGGGGGACCTTGGGACTACGAGCAGTACTTC. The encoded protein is CASSQGLGGPWDYEQYF.

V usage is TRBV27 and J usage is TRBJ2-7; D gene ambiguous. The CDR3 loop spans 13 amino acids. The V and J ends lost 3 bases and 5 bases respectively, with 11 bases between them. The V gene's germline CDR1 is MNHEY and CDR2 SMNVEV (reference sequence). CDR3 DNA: TGTGCCAGCAGTTTTTTTAGTAGCCACGAGCAGTACTTC. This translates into CASSFFSSHEQYF.

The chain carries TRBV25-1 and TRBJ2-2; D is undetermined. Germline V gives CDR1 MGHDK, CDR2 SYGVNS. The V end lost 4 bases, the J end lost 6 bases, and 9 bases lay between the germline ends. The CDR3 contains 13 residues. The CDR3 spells CASSAPRAGELFF. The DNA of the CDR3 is TGTGCCAGCAGTGCCCCTCGGGCCGGGGAGCTGTTTTTT.

The CDR3 DNA follows: TGTGCCAGCAGTGAAGCTAGGACAGGGAATTCACCCCTCCACTTT. It yields the protein CASSEARTGNSPLHF. The rearrangement links TRBV2 to TRBJ1-6; 8 positions agree with TRBD1. The J segment lost 7 bases and the V segment lost 0 bases, leaving 2 bases of the junction unmatched. Germline CDR1 reads SNHLY; CDR2 reads FYNNEI. The CDR3 runs to 15 residues.

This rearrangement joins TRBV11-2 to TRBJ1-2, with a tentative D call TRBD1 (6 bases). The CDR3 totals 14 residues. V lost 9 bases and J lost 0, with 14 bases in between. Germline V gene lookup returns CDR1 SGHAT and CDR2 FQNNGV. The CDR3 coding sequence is TGTGCCAGTCAGGGGACACGAACTAACTATGGCTACACCTTC. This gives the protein CASQGTRTNYGYTF.

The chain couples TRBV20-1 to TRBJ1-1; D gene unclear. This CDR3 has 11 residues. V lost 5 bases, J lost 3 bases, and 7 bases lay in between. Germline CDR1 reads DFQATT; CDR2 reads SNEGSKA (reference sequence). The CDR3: CSAYGYTEAFF. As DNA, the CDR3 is TGCAGTGCTTACGGTTACACTGAAGCTTTCTTT.